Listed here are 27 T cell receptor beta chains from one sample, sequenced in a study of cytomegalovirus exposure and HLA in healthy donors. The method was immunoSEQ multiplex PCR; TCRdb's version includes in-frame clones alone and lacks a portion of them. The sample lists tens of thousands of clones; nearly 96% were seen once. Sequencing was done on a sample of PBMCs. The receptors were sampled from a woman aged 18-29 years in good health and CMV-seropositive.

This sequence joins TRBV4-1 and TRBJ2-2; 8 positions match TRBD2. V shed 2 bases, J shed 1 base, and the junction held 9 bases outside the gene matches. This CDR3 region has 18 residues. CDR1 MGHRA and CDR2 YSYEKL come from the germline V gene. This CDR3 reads CASSQWAVGTRNTGELFF. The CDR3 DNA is TGCGCCAGCAGCCAATGGGCTGTAGGGACTAGGAACACCGGGGAGCTGTTTTTT.

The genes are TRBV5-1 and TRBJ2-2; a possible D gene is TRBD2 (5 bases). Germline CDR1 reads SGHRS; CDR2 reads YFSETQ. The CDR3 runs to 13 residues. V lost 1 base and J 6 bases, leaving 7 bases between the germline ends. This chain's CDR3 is CASSLSLAGELFF. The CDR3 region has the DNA TGCGCCAGCAGCTTGTCACTAGCCGGGGAGCTGTTTTTT. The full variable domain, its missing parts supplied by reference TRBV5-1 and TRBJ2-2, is KAGVTQTPRYLIKTRGQQVTLSCSPISGHRSVSWYQQTPGQGLQFLFEYFSETQRNKGNFPGRFSGRQFSNSRSEMNVSTLELGDSALYLCASSLSLAGELFFGEGSRLTVL.

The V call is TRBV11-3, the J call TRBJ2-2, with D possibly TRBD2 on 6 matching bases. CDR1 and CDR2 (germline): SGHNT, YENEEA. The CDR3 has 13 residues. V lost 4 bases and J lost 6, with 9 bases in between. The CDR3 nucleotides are TGTGCCAGCAGCTCGAGACTAGCCGGGGAGCTGTTTTTT. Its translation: CASSSRLAGELFF.

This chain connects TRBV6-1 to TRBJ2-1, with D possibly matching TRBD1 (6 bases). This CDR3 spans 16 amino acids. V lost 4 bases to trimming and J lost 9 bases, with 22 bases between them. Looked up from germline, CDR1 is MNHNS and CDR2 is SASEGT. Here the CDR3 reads CASSGKILGQLGEQFF. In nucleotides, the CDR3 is TGTGCCAGCAGTGGTAAAATTCTTGGACAGCTGGGTGAGCAGTTCTTC.

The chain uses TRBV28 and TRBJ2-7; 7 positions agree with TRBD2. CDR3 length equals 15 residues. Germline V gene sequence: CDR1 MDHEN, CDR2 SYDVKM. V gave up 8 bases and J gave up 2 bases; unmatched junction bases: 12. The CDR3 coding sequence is TGTGCCAGCCACTTAGGCGGGAGCTCCACCTACGAGCAGTACTTC. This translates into CASHLGGSSTYEQYF.

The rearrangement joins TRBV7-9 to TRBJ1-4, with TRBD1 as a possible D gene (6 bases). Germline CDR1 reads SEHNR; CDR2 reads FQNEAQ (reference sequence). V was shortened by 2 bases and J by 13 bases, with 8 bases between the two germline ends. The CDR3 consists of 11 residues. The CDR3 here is CASSLQGPLFF. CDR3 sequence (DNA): TGTGCCAGCAGCTTACAGGGGCCACTGTTTTTT. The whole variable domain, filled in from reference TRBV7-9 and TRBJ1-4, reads DTGVSQNPRHKITKRGQNVTFRCDPISEHNRLYWYRQTLGQGPEFLTYFQNEAQLEKSRLLSDRFSAERPKGSFSTLEIQRTEQGDSAMYLCASSLQGPLFFGSGTQLSVL.

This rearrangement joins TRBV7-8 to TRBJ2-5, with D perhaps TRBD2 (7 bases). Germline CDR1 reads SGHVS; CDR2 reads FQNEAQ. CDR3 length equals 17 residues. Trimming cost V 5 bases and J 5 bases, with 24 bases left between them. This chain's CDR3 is CASSRRRTLGGGETQYF. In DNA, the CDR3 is TGTGCCAGCAGCCGCCGACGAACACTAGGGGGAGGGGAGACCCAGTACTTC.

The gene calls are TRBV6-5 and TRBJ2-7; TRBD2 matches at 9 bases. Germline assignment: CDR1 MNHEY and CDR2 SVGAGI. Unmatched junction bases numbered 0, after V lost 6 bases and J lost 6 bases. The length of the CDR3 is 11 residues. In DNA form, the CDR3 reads TGTGCCAGCAGGCGGGGGGGCGAGCAGTACTTC. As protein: CASRRGGEQYF.

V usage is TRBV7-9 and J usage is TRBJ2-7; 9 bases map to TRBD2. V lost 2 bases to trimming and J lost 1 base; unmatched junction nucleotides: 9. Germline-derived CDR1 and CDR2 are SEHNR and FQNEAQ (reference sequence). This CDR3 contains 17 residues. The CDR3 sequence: CASSLWETSGSSYEQYF. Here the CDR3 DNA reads TGTGCCAGCAGCTTATGGGAGACTAGCGGATCGTCCTACGAGCAGTACTTC.

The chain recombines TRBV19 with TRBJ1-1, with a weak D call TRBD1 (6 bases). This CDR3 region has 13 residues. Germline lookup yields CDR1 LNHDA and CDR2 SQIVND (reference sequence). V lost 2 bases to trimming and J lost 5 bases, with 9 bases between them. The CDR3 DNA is TGTGCCAGTAGTATAAGGCAGGGGACTGAAGCTTTCTTT. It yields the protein CASSIRQGTEAFF.

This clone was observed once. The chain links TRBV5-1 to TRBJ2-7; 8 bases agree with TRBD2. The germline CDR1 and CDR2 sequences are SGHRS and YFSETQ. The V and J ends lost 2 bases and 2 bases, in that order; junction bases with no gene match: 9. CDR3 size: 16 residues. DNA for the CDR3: TGCGCCAGCAGCTTAGGCGGGAGGCCCGCGACCTACGAGCAGTACTTC. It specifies CASSLGGRPATYEQYF.

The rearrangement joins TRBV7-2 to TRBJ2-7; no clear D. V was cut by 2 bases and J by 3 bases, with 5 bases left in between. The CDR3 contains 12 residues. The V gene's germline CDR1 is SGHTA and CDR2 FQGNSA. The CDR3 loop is CASSLPVYEQYF. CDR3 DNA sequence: TGTGCCAGCAGCTTACCCGTCTACGAGCAGTACTTC.

Written as DNA, the CDR3 is TGTGCCAGCAGCCAAGAGAGTACAGGGGGCTTGTACGAGCAGTACTTC. The encoded protein is CASSQESTGGLYEQYF. J is TRBJ2-7 and V is TRBV4-2, with 9 bases fitting TRBD1. V trimming: 0 bases; J trimming: 4 bases; junction bases outside the gene matches: 7. This CDR3 contains 16 residues. Per germline, CDR1 LGHNA and CDR2 YNFKEQ.

The CDR3 loop is CASRSPSGRWYEQFF. The CDR3 coding sequence is TGTGCCAGCAGATCCCCTAGCGGGAGGTGGTATGAGCAGTTCTTC. The genes are TRBV27 and TRBJ2-1, with 11 nucleotides matching TRBD2. Germline lookup yields CDR1 MNHEY and CDR2 SMNVEV (reference sequence). V was pared by 6 bases and J by 8 bases, with 9 bases of the junction left unmatched. The CDR3 extends over 15 amino acids.

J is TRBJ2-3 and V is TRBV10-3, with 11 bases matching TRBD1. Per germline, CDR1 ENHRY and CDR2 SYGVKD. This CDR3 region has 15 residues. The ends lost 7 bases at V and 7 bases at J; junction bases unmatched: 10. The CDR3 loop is CAIKLDRGLEYTQYF. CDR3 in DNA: TGTGCCATCAAACTGGACAGGGGGCTGGAATATACGCAGTATTTT.

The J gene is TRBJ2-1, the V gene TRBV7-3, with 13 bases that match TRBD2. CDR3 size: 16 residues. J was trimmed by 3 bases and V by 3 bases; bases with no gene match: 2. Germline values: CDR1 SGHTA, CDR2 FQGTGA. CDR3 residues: CASSLTSGRLYNEQFF. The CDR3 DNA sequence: TGTGCCAGCAGCTTGACTAGCGGGAGGCTCTACAATGAGCAGTTCTTC.

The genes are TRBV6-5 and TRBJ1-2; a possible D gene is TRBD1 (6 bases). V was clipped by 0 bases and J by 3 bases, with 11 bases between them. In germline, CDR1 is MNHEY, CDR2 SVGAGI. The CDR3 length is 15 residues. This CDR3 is CASSYSWGLDYGYTF. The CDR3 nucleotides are TGTGCCAGCAGTTACTCGTGGGGGCTGGACTATGGCTACACCTTC.

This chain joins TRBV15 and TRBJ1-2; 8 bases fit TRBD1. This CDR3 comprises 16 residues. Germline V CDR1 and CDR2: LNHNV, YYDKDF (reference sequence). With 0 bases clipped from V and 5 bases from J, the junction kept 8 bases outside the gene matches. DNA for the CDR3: TGTGCCACCAGCAGAGACCCCGGACAGGGAGGTTATGGCTACACCTTC. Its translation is CATSRDPGQGGYGYTF.

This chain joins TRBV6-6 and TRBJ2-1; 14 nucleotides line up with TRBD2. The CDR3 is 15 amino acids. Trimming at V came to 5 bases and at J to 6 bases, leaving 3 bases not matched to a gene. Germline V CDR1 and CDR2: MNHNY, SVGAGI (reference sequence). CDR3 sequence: CASSRGLAGANEQFF. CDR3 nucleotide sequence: TGTGCCAGCAGTAGGGGACTAGCGGGAGCCAATGAGCAGTTCTTC.

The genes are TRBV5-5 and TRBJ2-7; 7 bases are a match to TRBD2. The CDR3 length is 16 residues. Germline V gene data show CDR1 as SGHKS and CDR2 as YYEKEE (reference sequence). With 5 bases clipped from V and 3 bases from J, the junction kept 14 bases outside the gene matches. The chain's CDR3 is CASSVLLTREGYEQYF. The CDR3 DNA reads TGTGCCAGCAGTGTCCTATTAACCAGGGAGGGCTACGAGCAGTACTTC.

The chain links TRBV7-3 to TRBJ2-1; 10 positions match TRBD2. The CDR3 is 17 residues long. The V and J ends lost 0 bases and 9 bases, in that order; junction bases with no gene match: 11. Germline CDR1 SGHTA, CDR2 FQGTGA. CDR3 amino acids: CASSLTWWASGSGEQFF. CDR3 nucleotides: TGTGCCAGCAGCTTAACCTGGTGGGCTAGCGGGAGTGGTGAGCAGTTCTTC.

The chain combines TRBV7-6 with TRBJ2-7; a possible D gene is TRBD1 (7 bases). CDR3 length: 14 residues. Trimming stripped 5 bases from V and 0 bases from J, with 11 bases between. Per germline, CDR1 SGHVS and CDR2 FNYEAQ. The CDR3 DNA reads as TGTGCCAGCAGCGCGGGACAGTTCTCCTACGAGCAGTACTTC. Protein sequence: CASSAGQFSYEQYF.

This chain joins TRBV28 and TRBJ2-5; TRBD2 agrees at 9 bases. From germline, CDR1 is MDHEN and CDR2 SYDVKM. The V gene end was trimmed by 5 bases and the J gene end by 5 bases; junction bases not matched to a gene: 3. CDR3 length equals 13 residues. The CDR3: CASSETSGETQYF. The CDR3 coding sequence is TGTGCCAGCAGTGAAACTAGCGGGGAGACCCAGTACTTC.

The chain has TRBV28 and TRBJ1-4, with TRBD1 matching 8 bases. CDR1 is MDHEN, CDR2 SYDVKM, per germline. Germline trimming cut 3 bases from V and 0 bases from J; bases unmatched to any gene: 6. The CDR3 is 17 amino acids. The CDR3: CASSLVGQGATNEKLFF. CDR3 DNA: TGTGCCAGCAGTTTGGTTGGACAGGGTGCAACTAATGAAAAACTGTTTTTT.

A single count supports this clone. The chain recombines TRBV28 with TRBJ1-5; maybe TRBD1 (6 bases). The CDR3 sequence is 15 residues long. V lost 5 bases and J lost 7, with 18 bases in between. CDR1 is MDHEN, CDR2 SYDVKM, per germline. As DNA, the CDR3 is TGTGCCAGCAGTCCGACAGGCCGCGTGGGGCAGCCCCAGCATTTT. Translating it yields CASSPTGRVGQPQHF.

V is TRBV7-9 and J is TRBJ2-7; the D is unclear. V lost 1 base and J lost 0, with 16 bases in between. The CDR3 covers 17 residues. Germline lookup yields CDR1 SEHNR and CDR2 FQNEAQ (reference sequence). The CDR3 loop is CASSLGTYDPLSYEQYF. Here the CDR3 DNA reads TGTGCCAGCAGCTTAGGCACATACGATCCCCTCTCCTACGAGCAGTACTTC.

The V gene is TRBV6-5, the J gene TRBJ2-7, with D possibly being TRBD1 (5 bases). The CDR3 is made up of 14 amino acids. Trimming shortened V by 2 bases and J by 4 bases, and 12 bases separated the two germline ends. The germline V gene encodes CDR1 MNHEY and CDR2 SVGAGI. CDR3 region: CASSYRGGSYEQYF. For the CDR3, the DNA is TGTGCCAGCAGTTACAGGGGCGGATCTTACGAGCAGTACTTC.